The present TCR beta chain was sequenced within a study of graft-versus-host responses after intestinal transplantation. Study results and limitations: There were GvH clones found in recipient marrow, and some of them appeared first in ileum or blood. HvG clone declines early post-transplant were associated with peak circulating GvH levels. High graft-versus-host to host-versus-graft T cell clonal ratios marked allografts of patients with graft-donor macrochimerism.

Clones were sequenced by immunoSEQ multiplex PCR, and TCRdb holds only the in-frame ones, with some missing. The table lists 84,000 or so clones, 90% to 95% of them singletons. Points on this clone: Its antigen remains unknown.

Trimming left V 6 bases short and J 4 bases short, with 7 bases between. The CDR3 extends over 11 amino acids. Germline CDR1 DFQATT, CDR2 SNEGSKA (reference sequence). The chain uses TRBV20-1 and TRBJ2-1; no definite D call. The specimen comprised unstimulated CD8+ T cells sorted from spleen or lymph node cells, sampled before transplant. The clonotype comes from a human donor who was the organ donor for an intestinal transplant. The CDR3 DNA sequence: TGCAGTGCCGCCAGTTACAATGAGCAGTTCTTC. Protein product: CSAASYNEQFF.